These 12 T cell receptor beta chains share one sample of origin, sequenced in a study of T cell responses to AZD1222 COVID-19 vaccine. TCRdb's table, derived via immunoSEQ multiplex PCR, lists solely in-frame clones and lacks some. Seen here are over 150,000 clones, around 89% observed once, and the top ten hold less than 3.5%. The source was peripheral blood, collected on day 0 of AZD1222 vaccination. These receptors originate from an adult in good health.

The V and J genes are TRBV4-3 and TRBJ1-5; the D is unclear. The CDR3 extends over 14 amino acids. Trimming took off 3 bases at V and 6 bases at J, with 12 bases between the two ends. The germline CDR1 and CDR2 sequences are LGHNA and YSLEER. The CDR3 loop is CASSHAIEAQPQHF. CDR3 nucleotide sequence: TGCGCCAGCAGCCACGCAATTGAGGCTCAGCCCCAGCATTTT.

The chain has TRBV10-3 and TRBJ2-2, with TRBD2 matching over 7 bases. V dropped 7 bases and J dropped 2; count of bases not matched to a gene: 4. The germline gives CDR1 ENHRY, CDR2 SYGVKD. This CDR3 contains 14 residues. CDR3 loop: CAITASGNTGELFF. The CDR3 coding sequence is TGTGCCATCACGGCTAGCGGCAACACCGGGGAGCTGTTTTTT.

This chain uses TRBV12-5 with TRBJ1-2; 10 bases are shared with TRBD1. Germline V lookup: CDR1 LGHNT, CDR2 FRNRAP. Losses at the gene ends were 2 bases for V and 4 bases for J; bases not matched to a gene: 7. The CDR3 is 16 residues long. The CDR3 nucleotides are TGTGCTAGTGGTTTGATGACAGGGGGCATGGGCTATGGCTACACCTTC. Translated, it gives CASGLMTGGMGYGYTF.

The count of this clone is one. The rearrangement uses TRBV6-5 and TRBJ1-3; D possibly corresponds to TRBD1 (6 bases). V lost 6 bases to trimming and J lost 4 bases, with 16 bases between them. The CDR3 consists of 15 residues. The germline gives CDR1 MNHEY, CDR2 SVGAGI. The CDR3 DNA reads as TGTGCCAGCAGCCGGGGGGCCGCGAGCGGAAACACCATATATTTT. As protein: CASSRGAASGNTIYF.

J is TRBJ2-1 and V is TRBV6-2 or TRBV6-3; TRBD2 aligns across 10 bases. CDR3 length: 14 residues. Trimming removed 5 bases from V and 9 bases from J; junction bases left unmatched: 7. Germline assignment: CDR1 MNHEY and CDR2 SVGEGT. CDR3 DNA sequence: TGTGCCAGCAGTCCCTTAGCGGGGGGCCTTGAGCAGTTCTTC. This gives the protein CASSPLAGGLEQFF.

CDR3 protein: CASSYEQRRGYTF. The CDR3 coding sequence is TGTGCCAGCAGTTACGAACAACGACGGGGCTACACCTTC. This chain joins TRBV6-6 and TRBJ1-2; D is unclear. Per germline, CDR1 MNHNY and CDR2 SVGAGI (reference sequence). Trimming left V 2 bases short and J 8 bases short, with 12 bases between. This CDR3 comprises 13 residues.

J is TRBJ1-4 and V is TRBV7-2, with D possibly being TRBD1 (5 bases). Trimming stripped 5 bases from V and 5 bases from J, with 15 bases between. Germline-derived CDR1 and CDR2 are SGHTA and FQGNSA. The CDR3 is made up of 15 amino acids. CDR3 protein: CASSPFQGKNEKLFF. CDR3 nucleotides: TGTGCCAGCAGCCCATTCCAGGGAAAGAATGAAAAACTGTTTTTT.

The chain's CDR3 is CASSQDSGNTIYF. Written as DNA, the CDR3 is TGTGCCAGCAGCCAAGATTCTGGAAACACCATATATTTT. The chain uses TRBV3-1 (or the pseudogene TRBV3-2) and TRBJ1-3; D not certain. V lost 0 bases to trimming and J lost 1 base, with 1 base between them. Germline values: CDR1 LGHDT, CDR2 YNNKEL (reference sequence). The CDR3 consists of 13 residues.

V and J are TRBV6-5 and TRBJ1-3, with a possible D match to TRBD1 (6 bases). The V end lost 6 bases, the J end lost 4 bases, and 10 bases lay between the germline ends. This CDR3 comprises 13 residues. The germline gives CDR1 MNHEY, CDR2 SVGAGI. CDR3: CASRTGYGNTIYF. The CDR3 DNA reads as TGTGCCAGCAGGACAGGATACGGAAACACCATATATTTT.

V is TRBV11-2 and J is TRBJ2-7, with D possibly being TRBD1 (6 bases). The V and J ends lost 1 base and 3 bases respectively, with 13 bases between them. The CDR3 is 15 amino acids. In germline, CDR1 is SGHAT, CDR2 FQNNGV. The CDR3 spells CASSLAQGPYYEQYF. CDR3 nucleotide sequence: TGTGCCAGCAGCTTAGCGCAGGGGCCCTACTACGAGCAGTACTTC.

The chain has TRBV30 and TRBJ1-5; 8 positions match TRBD1. This CDR3 spans 15 amino acids. J lost 6 bases, V lost 0 bases, and 7 bases had no gene match. Per germline, CDR1 GTSNPN and CDR2 SVGIG (reference sequence). The CDR3 DNA reads as TGTGCCTGGAGTGTGGGCAGGGGGCTCGGTCAGCCCCAGCATTTT. Its protein product is CAWSVGRGLGQPQHF.

The chain is built from TRBV6-2 or TRBV6-3 and TRBJ1-1; 10 bases fit TRBD1. Germline V gene sequence: CDR1 MNHEY, CDR2 SVGEGT. The CDR3 has 14 amino acids. Trimming cost V 6 bases and J 4 bases; bases outside gene matches: 5. The CDR3 reads CASSLGTGVTEAFF. The CDR3 DNA sequence: TGTGCCAGCAGCCTCGGGACAGGGGTCACTGAAGCTTTCTTT.